This T cell receptor beta chain appears in the sequencing data of a study of T cell responses to AZD1222 COVID-19 vaccine. Measured with immunoSEQ multiplex PCR; TCRdb has only the in-frame clones, and not every one. The data show 150,000 to 200,000 clones, more than 80% seen once. This CDR3 is built from 17 residues. With 1 base clipped from V and 0 bases from J, the junction kept 3 bases outside the gene matches. The V gene's germline CDR1 is MGHRA and CDR2 YSYEKL. The material sequenced was peripheral blood, taken on day 0 of AZD1222 vaccination. The V and J genes are TRBV4-1 and TRBJ1-4; TRBD1 matches 9 bases. This clonotype was obtained from an adult in good health. The DNA of the CDR3 is TGCGCCAGCAGCCAAGTGGGACAGGGCTCAACTAATGAAAAACTGTTTTTT. This translates into CASSQVGQGSTNEKLFF.